These 17 T cell receptor beta chains were all obtained from the same sample, sequenced in a study of early T cells in non-severe SARS-CoV-2 infection. TCRdb reprocessed the 5' RACE reads with MiXCR, giving one entry per CDR3 protein. The table has more than 85,000 distinct CDR3 sequences, roughly 17% seen once. Sequenced material: whole blood, taken at baseline. These receptors originate from an adult who was a healthcare worker with PCR-confirmed SARS-CoV-2 infection or an uninfected control (not recorded which).

This clonotype was observed a few times. The rearrangement uses TRBV7-9 and TRBJ2-7, with D possibly matching TRBD2 (7 bases). Between the trimmed V and J ends, which lost 5 bases and 6 bases, there was a span of 20 bases. Germline CDR1 reads SEHNR; CDR2 reads FQNEAQ (reference sequence). There are 15 residues in the CDR3. CDR3 nucleotides: TGTGCCAGCAGCCCTGTAGGGGGGAGGGCCGTCGAGCAGTACTTC. Encoded protein: CASSPVGGRAVEQYF.

This clonotype was counted ten times or more. The gene calls are TRBV27 and TRBJ1-3; maybe TRBD1 (5 bases). The germline V and J ends were trimmed by 6 bases and 0 bases, with 9 bases remaining between them. The CDR3 sequence is 14 residues long. CDR1 and CDR2 from the germline V gene are MNHEY and SMNVEV (reference sequence). Here the CDR3 reads CASRGQASGNTIYF. CDR3 nucleotide sequence: TGTGCCAGCAGGGGGCAGGCCTCTGGAAACACCATATATTTT.

The chain links TRBV7-3 to TRBJ2-2; 12 nucleotides match TRBD1. With V trimmed by 8 bases and J by 6 bases, 1 base remained unmatched. From germline, CDR1 is SGHTA and CDR2 FQGTGA. This CDR3 contains 13 residues. CDR3 protein: CASGTGGPGELFF. CDR3 sequence (DNA): TGTGCCAGCGGGACAGGGGGCCCCGGGGAGCTGTTTTTT.

V is TRBV28 and J is TRBJ2-7; tentative D call: TRBD1 (6 bases). Germline V gene lookup returns CDR1 MDHEN and CDR2 SYDVKM. The length of the CDR3 is 12 residues. Trimming took off 6 bases at V and 5 bases at J, with 11 bases between the two ends. CDR3 coding DNA: TGTGCCAGCAGCCTTGACAGGAACGAGCAGTACTTC. Amino acid sequence: CASSLDRNEQYF. Combining the CDR3 with reference TRBV28 and TRBJ2-7 gives the whole variable domain DVKVTQSSRYLVKRTGEKVFLECVQDMDHENMFWYRQDPGLGLRLIYFSYDVKMKEKGDIPEGYSVSREKKERFSLILESASTNQTSMYLCASSLDRNEQYFGPGTRLTVT.

The table lists this clonotype with a few counts. CDR3 protein: CASSGDRSANTGELFF. The CDR3 DNA reads TGTGCCAGCAGTGGGGACAGGTCGGCGAACACCGGGGAGCTGTTTTTT. V is TRBV28 and J is TRBJ2-2; 8 bases align to TRBD1. The CDR3 is 16 amino acids. CDR1 and CDR2 (germline): MDHEN, SYDVKM. Trimming removed 5 bases from V and 0 bases from J; junction bases left unmatched: 5. The full variable domain, its missing parts supplied by reference TRBV28 and TRBJ2-2, is DVKVTQSSRYLVKRTGEKVFLECVQDMDHENMFWYRQDPGLGLRLIYFSYDVKMKEKGDIPEGYSVSREKKERFSLILESASTNQTSMYLCASSGDRSANTGELFFGEGSRLTVL.

This chain links TRBV4-1 with TRBJ2-7; tentative D call: TRBD2 (5 bases). Trimming stripped 0 bases from V and 4 bases from J, with 13 bases between. The CDR3 spans 15 residues. Germline V gene data show CDR1 as MGHRA and CDR2 as YSYEKL. CDR3: CASSQDGAVLYEQYF. In DNA, the CDR3 is TGCGCCAGCAGCCAAGACGGAGCGGTTCTTTACGAGCAGTACTTC.

The chain employs TRBV28 and TRBJ1-4; D ambiguous. The V and J ends lost 7 bases and 0 bases respectively, with 6 bases between them. In germline, CDR1 is MDHEN, CDR2 SYDVKM. This CDR3 spans 13 amino acids. As DNA, the CDR3 is TGTGCCAGCACCCAAGCAACTAATGAAAAACTGTTTTTT. Amino acid sequence: CASTQATNEKLFF.

In its sample, this clonotype was seen a few times. The genes are TRBV6-2 or TRBV6-3 and TRBJ2-7; D might be TRBD1 or TRBD2, each matching 5 bases. From germline, CDR1 is MNHEY and CDR2 SVGEGT. The CDR3 sequence is 17 residues long. The V end was cut by 0 bases, the J end by 5 bases, with 20 bases between. The CDR3: CASSYSAFSTGTHEQYF. The CDR3 DNA is TGTGCCAGCAGTTACTCGGCCTTTTCGACGGGGACCCACGAGCAGTACTTC.

The rearrangement joins TRBV6-5 to TRBJ2-2; D unresolved. CDR1 is MNHEY and CDR2 is SVGAGI in the germline V gene. Trimming stripped 0 bases from V and 4 bases from J, with 6 bases between. This CDR3 is built from 14 residues. CDR3 sequence reads: CASSYSRTTGELFF. CDR3 in DNA: TGTGCCAGCAGTTACTCTCGGACCACCGGGGAGCTGTTTTTT.

The V and J genes are TRBV20-1 and TRBJ2-7; 12 bases map to TRBD2. Germline CDR1 and CDR2: DFQATT and SNEGSKA (reference sequence). Germline trimming cut 6 bases from V and 3 bases from J; bases unmatched to any gene: 9. The CDR3 totals 15 residues. The CDR3 coding sequence is TGCAGTGCCCAAGGGACTAGCGGGTTCTACTACGAGCAGTACTTC. This encodes CSAQGTSGFYYEQYF.

The CDR3 sequence is CASSRQGYEQFF. DNA of the CDR3: TGTGCCAGCTCGCGACAGGGCTATGAGCAGTTCTTC. V usage is TRBV18 and J usage is TRBJ2-1; 7 bases align to TRBD1. Germline CDR1 KGHSH, CDR2 LQKENI. The CDR3 sequence is 12 residues long. Trimming removed 6 bases from V and 8 bases from J; junction bases left unmatched: 4.

The V and J genes are TRBV20-1 and TRBJ2-5; the D gene is possibly TRBD2 (5 bases). CDR1 and CDR2 (germline): DFQATT, SNEGSKA (reference sequence). The CDR3 is 14 amino acids. V was shortened by 4 bases and J by 5 bases, with 17 bases between the two germline ends. The CDR3 nucleotides read TGCAGTGCTACCCCCAGCGCGAGGGCGGAGACCCAGTACTTC. Amino acids: CSATPSARAETQYF.

J is TRBJ2-5 and V is TRBV6-5; perhaps TRBD1 as D (5 bases). The V gene's germline CDR1 is MNHEY and CDR2 SVGAGI. CDR3 length: 12 amino acids. Trimming removed 11 bases from V and 2 bases from J, with 12 bases in between. The CDR3: CALGQNQETQYF. The CDR3 DNA reads as TGTGCCCTGGGGCAGAATCAAGAGACCCAGTACTTC.

The table lists this clonotype with a few counts. The V call is TRBV27, the J call TRBJ1-1, with D uncertain. Germline CDR1 MNHEY, CDR2 SMNVEV (reference sequence). The V gene lost 3 bases and the J gene lost 7 bases, with 12 bases spanning the gap. The CDR3 runs 13 residues. The CDR3 DNA reads as TGTGCCAGCAGTTTGGAAGGAGGTTATGAAGCTTTCTTT. This sequence encodes CASSLEGGYEAFF.

In this sample, this clonotype turned up a few times. V usage is TRBV18 and J usage is TRBJ1-5; D is uncertain. Trimming took off 1 base at V and 6 bases at J, with 16 bases between the two ends. CDR1 KGHSH and CDR2 LQKENI come from the germline V gene. CDR3 length equals 16 residues. The CDR3 DNA reads TGTGCCAGCTCACCACACCCCGCAGGCAGCGGTCAGCCCCAGCATTTT. Its protein is CASSPHPAGSGQPQHF.

This clonotype was counted a few times. The rearrangement links TRBV28 to TRBJ2-7, with D perhaps matching TRBD1 (6 bases). Germline V gives CDR1 MDHEN, CDR2 SYDVKM. The CDR3 totals 13 residues. V dropped 7 bases and J dropped 0 bases, with 10 bases sitting between them. This CDR3 is CASIGQPSYEQYF. In DNA, the CDR3 is TGTGCCAGCATCGGACAGCCCTCCTACGAGCAGTACTTC.

This clonotype has more than one count but fewer than ten. The rearrangement joins TRBV2 to TRBJ2-3, with D unresolved. The germline CDR1 and CDR2 sequences are SNHLY and FYNNEI. This CDR3 region has 15 residues. Trimming stripped 8 bases from V and 2 bases from J, with 17 bases between. For the CDR3, the DNA is TGTGCCAGCGGTCCTAGTAGGTTAAACACAGATACGCAGTATTTT. Residues: CASGPSRLNTDTQYF.